This TCR beta chain was captured by sequencing in a study of cytomegalovirus exposure and HLA in healthy donors. CDR1 and CDR2 (germline): SEHNR, FQNEAQ (reference sequence). This CDR3 contains 17 residues. V shed 8 bases and J 1 base; nucleotides not matched to a gene: 13. About this clone: Its matching antigen is unknown.

The method was immunoSEQ multiplex PCR; TCRdb's version includes in-frame clones alone and lacks a portion of them. The sample lists tens of thousands of clones; about 89% were seen once. Overall study findings and caveats: Researchers counted approximately 160 TCR beta chains as cytomegalovirus-associated. Reports indicated that the classifier achieved high specificity and sensitivity in diagnosing cytomegalovirus status.

The donors were members of the validation cohort, which comprised approximately 120 subjects and was separate from the first cohort of fewer than 700 subjects. V is TRBV7-9 and J is TRBJ2-3, with 9 bases matching TRBD2. Sample: PBMCs. The source is a man aged 18 to 29 in good health and CMV-seronegative. CDR3 sequence: CASELAGLPWGTDTQYF. CDR3 in DNA: TGTGCCAGCGAACTAGCGGGCTTACCCTGGGGCACAGATACGCAGTATTTT.